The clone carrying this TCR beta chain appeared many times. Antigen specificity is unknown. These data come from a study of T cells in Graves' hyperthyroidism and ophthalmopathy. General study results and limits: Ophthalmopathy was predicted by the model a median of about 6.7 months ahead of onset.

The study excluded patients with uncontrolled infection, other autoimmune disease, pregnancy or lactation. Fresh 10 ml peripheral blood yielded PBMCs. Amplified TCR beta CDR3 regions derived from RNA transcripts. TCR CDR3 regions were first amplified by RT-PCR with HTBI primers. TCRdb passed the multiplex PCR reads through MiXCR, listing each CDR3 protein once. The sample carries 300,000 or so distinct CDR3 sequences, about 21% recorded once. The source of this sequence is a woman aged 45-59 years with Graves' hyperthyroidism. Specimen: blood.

The CDR3 region is CSALRRTGGAEGYTF. Here the CDR3 DNA reads TGCAGTGCTCTAAGGCGGACAGGGGGCGCAGAGGGCTACACCTTC. The chain has TRBV20-1 and TRBJ1-2; 11 bases map to TRBD1. The CDR3 covers 15 residues. Germline loops: CDR1 DFQATT, CDR2 SNEGSKA (reference sequence). Trimming cost V 5 bases and J 8 bases; bases outside gene matches: 13.